The clone carrying this T cell receptor beta chain was seen a single time. This may arise from a read error, as a much more abundant clone is one base away. The data belong to a study of Graves' ophthalmopathy and Graves' hyperthyroidism. Amplification of the TCR beta CDR3 regions used RNA transcripts (as template). RT-PCR with HTBI primers came first, then second-round multiplex PCR. TCRdb reprocessed the multiplex PCR reads with MiXCR, giving one entry per CDR3 protein. The sample holds roughly 1.1 million distinct CDR3 sequences; 36% are singletons and the top ten take over 8.5%. After removal of 10 bases from V and 5 bases from J, the junction contained 11 bases not matched to a gene. Germline V gene lookup returns CDR1 ENHRY and CDR2 SYGVKD. This CDR3 is 15 amino acids long.

This clonotype was obtained from an adult man with Graves' hyperthyroidism. Sequences were obtained from peripheral blood or thyroid tissue (not recorded which). The chain combines TRBV10-3 with TRBJ1-5; 10 positions agree with TRBD1. The CDR3 coding sequence is TGTGCCAGCAGCCCGGACAGGGGGGGAGATCAGCCCCAGCATTTT. Its protein is CASSPDRGGDQPQHF.